There are a few counts of the clone carrying this T cell receptor (beta chain). The antigen is undetermined. From the 5' RACE reads, TCRdb called clonotypes with MiXCR, one entry per CDR3 protein. The sample shows a few hundred thousand distinct CDR3 sequences, under 25% of them seen only once. This record belongs to a study of T-cell memory formation after mild COVID-19. Study observations and caveats: Among contracting clones, CD4+ were mainly CM/EM and CD8+ enriched in EMRA.

Trimming cost V 3 bases and J 7 bases, with 13 bases left between them. This CDR3 is 15 amino acids long. Germline CDR1 SEHNR, CDR2 FQNEAQ (reference sequence). Sequencing used PBMCs or a T cell subset sorted from them (not recorded which). This chain links TRBV7-9 with TRBJ1-6, with D tentatively TRBD1 (5 bases). The clonotype comes from a man between 18 and 35 years old who had mild COVID-19 (a few samples of this study predate the infection). Cell type and time point are not known. The DNA of the CDR3 is TGTGCCAGCAGCTTGAGTCTGGGGCTGAATTCACCCCTCCACTTT. Encoded protein: CASSLSLGLNSPLHF.